This T cell receptor (beta chain) was profiled in a study of blood T cell repertoires in COVID-19. Across the study: Acute and convalescent COVID-19 specimens originated in the United States, Italy and Spain. PBMCs, B-cell-depleted T cells, or T cells were the source of the cDNA or gDNA that made up the material.

Authors' analysis steps: How many nucleated cells were present was estimated from reference gene primer amplification. TCRdb's copy holds only in-frame clones and misses some; the assay was immunoSEQ multiplex PCR. The DNA was the basis for D and trimming; V, J and clone size are from that table. The sample carries more than 110,000 clones, 85% to 90% recorded once. J was trimmed by 7 bases and V by 4 bases; bases with no gene match: 14. The CDR3 is 15 amino acids. The germline V gene encodes CDR1 GTSNPN and CDR2 SVGIG (reference sequence). The chain carries TRBV30 and TRBJ2-7; 9 bases match TRBD1. This TCR was recovered from an elderly woman with acute or convalescent COVID-19. Sequencing input: peripheral blood. CDR3 in amino acids: CAWTLSGTGWGEQYF. The CDR3 DNA reads as TGTGCCTGGACCCTCTCCGGGACAGGGTGGGGAGAGCAGTACTTC.